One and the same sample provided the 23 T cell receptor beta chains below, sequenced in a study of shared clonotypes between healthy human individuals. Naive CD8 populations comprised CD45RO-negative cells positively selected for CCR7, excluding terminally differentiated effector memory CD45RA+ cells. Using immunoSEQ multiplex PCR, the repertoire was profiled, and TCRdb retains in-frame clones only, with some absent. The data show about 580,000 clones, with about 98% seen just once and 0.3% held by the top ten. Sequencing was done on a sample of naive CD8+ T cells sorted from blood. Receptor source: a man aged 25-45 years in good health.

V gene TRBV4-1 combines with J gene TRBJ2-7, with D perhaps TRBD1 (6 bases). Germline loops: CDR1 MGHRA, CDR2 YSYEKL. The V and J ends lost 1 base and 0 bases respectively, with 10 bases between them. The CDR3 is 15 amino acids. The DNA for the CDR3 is TGCGCCAGCAGCCAAGTTAACAGGGTCTCCTACGAGCAGTACTTC. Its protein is CASSQVNRVSYEQYF.

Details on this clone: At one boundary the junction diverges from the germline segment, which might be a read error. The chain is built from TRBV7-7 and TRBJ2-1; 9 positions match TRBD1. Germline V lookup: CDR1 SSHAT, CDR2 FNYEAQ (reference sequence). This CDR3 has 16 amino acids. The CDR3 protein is CASSPPTGGFYNEQFF. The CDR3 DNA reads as TGTGCTAGCAGCCCACCGACAGGGGGTTTCTACAATGAGCAGTTCTTC.

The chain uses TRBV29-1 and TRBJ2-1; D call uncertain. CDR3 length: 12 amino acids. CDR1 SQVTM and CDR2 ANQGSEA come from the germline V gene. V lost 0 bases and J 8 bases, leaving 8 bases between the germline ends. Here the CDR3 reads CSVEEELYEQFF. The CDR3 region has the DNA TGCAGCGTTGAAGAAGAACTTTATGAGCAGTTCTTC.

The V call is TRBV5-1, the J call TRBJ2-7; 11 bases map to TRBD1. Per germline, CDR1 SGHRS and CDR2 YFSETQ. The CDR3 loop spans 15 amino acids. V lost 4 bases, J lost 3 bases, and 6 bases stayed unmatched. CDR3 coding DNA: TGCGCCAGCAGCACCACCGGGACAGGGGGCTACGAGCAGTACTTC. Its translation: CASSTTGTGGYEQYF.

The CDR3 is CSVFLPPPFYEQYF. The CDR3 DNA reads TGCAGCGTTTTTTTACCGCCCCCATTCTACGAGCAGTACTTC. The chain employs TRBV29-1 and TRBJ2-7; D remains ambiguous. Trimming took 5 bases from V and 3 from J, leaving 17 bases between them. Looked up from germline, CDR1 is SQVTM and CDR2 is ANQGSEA. The length of the CDR3 is 14 residues.

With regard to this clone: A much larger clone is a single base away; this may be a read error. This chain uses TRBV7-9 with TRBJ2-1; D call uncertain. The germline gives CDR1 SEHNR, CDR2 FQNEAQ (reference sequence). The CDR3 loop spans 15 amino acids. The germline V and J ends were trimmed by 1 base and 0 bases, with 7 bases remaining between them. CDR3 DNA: TGTGCCAGCAGCTTAGGTCCGAGCTCCTACAATGAGCAGTTCTTC. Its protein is CASSLGPSSYNEQFF.

The DNA of the CDR3 is TGTGCCAGCAGCCTCGGACAGGGGGCTGATGAGCAGTTCTTC. Encoded protein: CASSLGQGADEQFF. J is TRBJ2-1 and V is TRBV6-5; 11 bases are a match to TRBD1. Germline loops: CDR1 MNHEY, CDR2 SVGAGI. V was clipped by 6 bases and J by 8 bases; unmatched bases: 6. The CDR3 spans 14 residues.

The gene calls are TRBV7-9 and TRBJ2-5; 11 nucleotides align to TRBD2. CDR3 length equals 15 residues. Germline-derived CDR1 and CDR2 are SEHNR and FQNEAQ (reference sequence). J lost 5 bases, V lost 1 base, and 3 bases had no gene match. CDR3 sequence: CASSLELAGVETQYF. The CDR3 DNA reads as TGTGCCAGCAGCTTAGAACTAGCGGGAGTGGAGACCCAGTACTTC.

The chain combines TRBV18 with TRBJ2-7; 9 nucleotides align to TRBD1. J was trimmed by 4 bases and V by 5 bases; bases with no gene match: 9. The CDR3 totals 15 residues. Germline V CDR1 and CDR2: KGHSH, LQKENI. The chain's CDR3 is CASSSRDRVGYEQYF. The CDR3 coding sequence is TGTGCCAGCTCATCCCGGGACAGGGTAGGATACGAGCAGTACTTC.

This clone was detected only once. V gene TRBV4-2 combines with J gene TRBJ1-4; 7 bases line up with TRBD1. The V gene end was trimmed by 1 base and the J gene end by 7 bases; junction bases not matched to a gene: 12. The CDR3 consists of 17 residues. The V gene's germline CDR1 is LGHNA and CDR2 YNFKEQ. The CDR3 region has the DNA TGTGCCAGCAGCCAAGGGCGACAGGGTGATAGGGCTGAAAAACTGTTTTTT. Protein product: CASSQGRQGDRAEKLFF.

DNA for the CDR3: TGCGCCAGCAGCACCCGACCGACGGGAGGGTGGTACGAGCAGTACTTC. Its translation: CASSTRPTGGWYEQYF. The genes are TRBV5-1 and TRBJ2-7; TRBD2 matches 8 bases. The V segment lost 4 bases and the J segment 4 bases; nucleotides outside the gene matches: 13. Germline V gives CDR1 SGHRS, CDR2 YFSETQ. The CDR3 extends over 16 amino acids.

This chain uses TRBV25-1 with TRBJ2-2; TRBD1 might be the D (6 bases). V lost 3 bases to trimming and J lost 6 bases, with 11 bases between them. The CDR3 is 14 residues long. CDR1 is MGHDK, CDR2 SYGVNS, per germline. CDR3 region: CASSDGGRSGELFF. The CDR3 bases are TGTGCCAGCAGTGATGGGGGCAGGTCCGGGGAGCTGTTTTTT.

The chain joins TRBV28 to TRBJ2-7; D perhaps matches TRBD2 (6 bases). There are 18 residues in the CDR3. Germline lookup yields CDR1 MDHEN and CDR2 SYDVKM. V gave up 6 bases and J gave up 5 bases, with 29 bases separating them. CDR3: CASSPSSGLGTSLNEQYF. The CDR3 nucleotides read TGTGCCAGCAGCCCATCATCGGGATTAGGAACTAGCCTTAACGAGCAGTACTTC.

CDR3 loop: CASWGSGMREQFF. In nucleotides, the CDR3 is TGTGCCAGCTGGGGGAGCGGTATGAGGGAGCAGTTCTTC. The chain joins TRBV27 to TRBJ2-1; the D gene could be TRBD1 or TRBD2 (5 bases each). The CDR3 extends over 13 amino acids. The germline V and J ends were trimmed by 8 bases and 10 bases, with 18 bases remaining between them. The germline CDR1 and CDR2 sequences are MNHEY and SMNVEV (reference sequence).

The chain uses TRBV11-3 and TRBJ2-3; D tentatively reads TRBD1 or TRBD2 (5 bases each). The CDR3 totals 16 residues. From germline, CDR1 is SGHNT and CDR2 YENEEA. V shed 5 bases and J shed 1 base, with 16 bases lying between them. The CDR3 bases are TGTGCCAGCAGCCCGAGCTTTCAGGGAGGCACAGATACGCAGTATTTT. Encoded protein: CASSPSFQGGTDTQYF.

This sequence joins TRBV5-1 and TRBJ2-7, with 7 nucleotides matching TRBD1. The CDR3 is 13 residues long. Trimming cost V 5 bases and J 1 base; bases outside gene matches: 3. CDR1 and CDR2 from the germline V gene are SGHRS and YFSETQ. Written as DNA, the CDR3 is TGCGCCAGCAGAGGGGACAGATCCTACGAGCAGTACTTC. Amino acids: CASRGDRSYEQYF.

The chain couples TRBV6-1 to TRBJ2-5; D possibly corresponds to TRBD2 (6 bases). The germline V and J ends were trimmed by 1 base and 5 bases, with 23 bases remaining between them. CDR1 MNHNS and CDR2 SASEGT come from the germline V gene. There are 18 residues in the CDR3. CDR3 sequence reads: CASSEGVGVSLRGETQYF. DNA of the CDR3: TGTGCCAGCAGTGAAGGGGTCGGGGTATCCCTCCGGGGGGAGACCCAGTACTTC.

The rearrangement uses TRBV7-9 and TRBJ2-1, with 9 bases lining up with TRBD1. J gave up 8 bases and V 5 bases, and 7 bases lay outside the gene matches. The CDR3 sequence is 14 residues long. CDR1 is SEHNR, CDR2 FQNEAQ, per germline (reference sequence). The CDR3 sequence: CASSTGTGRHEQFF. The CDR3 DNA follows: TGTGCCAGCAGCACCGGGACAGGGAGGCATGAGCAGTTCTTC.

The CDR3 loop is CASSFGTSREEKLFF. CDR3 sequence (DNA): TGTGCCAGCAGCTTCGGGACTTCGAGGGAGGAAAAACTGTTTTTT. The chain is built from TRBV7-3 and TRBJ1-4; tentatively, D is TRBD1 (5 bases). The CDR3 has 15 amino acids. Germline CDR1 SGHTA, CDR2 FQGTGA. The V gene lost 3 bases and the J gene lost 8 bases, with 16 bases spanning the gap.

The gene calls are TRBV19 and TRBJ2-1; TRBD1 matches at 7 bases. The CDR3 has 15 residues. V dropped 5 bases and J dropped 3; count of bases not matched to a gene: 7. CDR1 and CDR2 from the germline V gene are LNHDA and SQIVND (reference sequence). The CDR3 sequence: CASSSRDRLYNEQFF. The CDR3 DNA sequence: TGTGCCAGTAGTTCCCGGGACAGACTCTACAATGAGCAGTTCTTC.

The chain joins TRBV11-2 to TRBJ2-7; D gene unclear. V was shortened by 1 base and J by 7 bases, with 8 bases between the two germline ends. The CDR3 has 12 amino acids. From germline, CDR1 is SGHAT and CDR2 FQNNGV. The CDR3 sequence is CASSLVRPEQYF. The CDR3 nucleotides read TGTGCCAGCAGCTTAGTCCGCCCGGAGCAGTACTTC.

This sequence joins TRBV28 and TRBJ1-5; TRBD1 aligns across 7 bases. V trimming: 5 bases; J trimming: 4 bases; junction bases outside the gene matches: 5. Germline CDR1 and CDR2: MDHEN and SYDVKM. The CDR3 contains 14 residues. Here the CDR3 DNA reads TGTGCCAGCAGTCCGGACAGGTTAAATCAGCCCCAGCATTTT. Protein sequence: CASSPDRLNQPQHF.

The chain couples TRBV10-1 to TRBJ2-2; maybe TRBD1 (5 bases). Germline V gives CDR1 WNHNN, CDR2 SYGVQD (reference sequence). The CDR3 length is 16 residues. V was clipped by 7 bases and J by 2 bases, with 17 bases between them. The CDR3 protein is CASTPGRTQNTGELFF. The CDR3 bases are TGCGCCAGCACCCCCGGTAGGACACAAAACACCGGGGAGCTGTTTTTT.